This section outlines one T cell receptor (beta chain) sequence together with its context. This clonotype has ten or more counts. Its antigen target is currently unknown. One base away there is no much larger clone; base qualities are not given. The data derive from a study of T cells in Graves' hyperthyroidism and ophthalmopathy (dated by TCRdb to about 2019). Regarding the complete study: Peripheral blood samples were taken at initial diagnosis, before any treatment was given. To identify distinguishing TCR V-J signatures, a discovery cohort of around 100 patients was used, comprising 40 to 45 with Graves' ophthalmopathy and 55 to 65 with stable Graves' hyperthyroidism. Prospective prediction of ophthalmopathy was tested in an independent validation cohort consisting of about 19 hyperthyroidism patients and some 17 patients who later progressed to ophthalmopathy. The roughly 94 discovery patients were randomly split 7:3 into training and test sets. In roughly six Graves' hyperthyroidism patients, the study also compared T-cell repertoires from thyroid tissue with T-cell repertoires from blood. Once sampling was done, hyperthyroidism patients were given methimazole at a starting dose of 30 mg daily, whereas ophthalmopathy patients were given high-dose intravenous methylprednisolone. The paper reports TCR Vbeta CDR3 sequencing of fewer than 150 peripheral blood samples: 40 or so ophthalmopathy, fewer than 85 hyperthyroidism and about 17 progressor patients.

Graves' hyperthyroidism was defined as stable when no progression to ophthalmopathy occurred over 18 months of follow-up. The hyperthyroidism patients were between 18 and 65 years old and newly diagnosed, with a disease duration of less than 2 months. The study excluded patients with uncontrolled infections, other autoimmune diseases, pregnancy or lactation. Diagnoses relied on clinical symptoms, serum thyroxine and TRAb, thyroid ultrasound and orbital computed tomography. Ficoll-Paque density gradient centrifugation was used to isolate PBMCs from approximately 10 ml of fresh peripheral blood. Total RNA was extracted using Trizol reagent, and RNA quality was assessed on an Agilent 2100 Bioanalyzer. Via the germline V gene, CDR1 is SNHLY and CDR2 FYNNEI. Spanning cysteine to phenylalanine, the CDR3 consists of 14 amino acids. The read is trimmed to its CDR3 DNA, 42 bases read in frame from base 1. V and J lose 7 bases and 3 bases, and a span of 16 bases separates them.

Results and caveats for the whole study, not just this receptor: Sample size was not statistically predetermined, and blinding of investigators to group allocation was not performed. Blood samples also contained most of the expanded thyroid clonotypes (frequency above 0.001), which suggests that blood repertoires may reflect thyroid immune responses. In cross-validation, a model built on a 13 V-J signature told ophthalmopathy apart from stable hyperthyroidism with approximately 90% sensitivity and approximately 81% specificity, and in testing the same model reached 80%/75%. During validation, the model predicted progression to ophthalmopathy a median of approximately 7 months ahead of onset, with roughly 65% sensitivity and 72% to 80% specificity.

Amplification of TCR beta CDR3 regions was carried out from RNA transcripts. For the first round of RT-PCR on the TCR CDR3, the HTBI primer set was used together with the Qiagen OneStep RT-PCR kit. Libraries were constructed in a second round of multiplex PCR, after which size selection and purification were performed. Paired-end sequencing of the libraries was performed with 100 bp reads on an Illumina HiSeq2000. The study's processing was this. SOAPnuke was used to process the raw data, removing reads that contained adapters or uncalled bases, had a mean Phred below 15, or lacked an exact match to the constant primer or identifier. High-quality paired reads were merged using COPE v1.2.5, and each unique nucleotide sequence was defined as a clonotype. MiTCR v1.1 was used to align the clonotypes against IMGT TRBV, TRBD and TRBJ reference segments. Only V-J combinations with frequency above 0.0001, covering 99% to 99.2% of repertoires, were analysed. The TCS score was defined as the ratio of F50 (clonal expansion) to E x V (chaos), calculated using BLOSUM62-based TCRdist between CDR3 peptides within each V-J. Welch's t-statistics and random forest reduced around 550 V-J features to roughly 13, which were used in a naive Bayes classifier (R e1071). The raw public reads went through TCRdb reprocessing: fastp at Q25, MiXCR clone calling, in-frame beta chains kept. Each entry is one CDR3 protein sequence, shown with its most common DNA and genes. Clone size and V and J calls follow TCRdb, not the original study. Present in this sample are some 560,000 distinct CDR3 sequences, 14% of which were seen just once. The ten largest clones capture roughly 14% of the sample.

The chain couples TRBV2 to TRBJ2-7; no confident D gene assignment can be made. This receptor was taken from a woman in her 40s with Graves' hyperthyroidism. Sequencing was performed on blood. The sequenced DNA is TGTGCCAGCAATGTTGGGCGAGGATTCTACGAGCAGTACTTC. The resulting protein is CASNVGRGFYEQYF.